This note documents a single TCR beta chain sequence. Antigen specificity is unknown. TCRdb ran MiXCR on the RT-PCR reads and lists one entry per CDR3 protein. The sample consists of around 710,000 distinct CDR3 sequences, 14% of them appearing once. The sample originates from a study of response to subunit inactivated influenza vaccine. Study outcomes and limitations: Each seasonal influenza vaccination, the authors suggested, recruits few new T cells.

CDR3 length: 15 amino acids. The germline CDR1 and CDR2 sequences are MGHRA and YSYEKL. Deletions cut 2 bases from V and 8 bases from J, with 15 bases between. The V and J genes are TRBV4-1 and TRBJ1-4; D is ambiguous. This clonotype was sampled from a man in his fifties or sixties who received an inactivated influenza vaccine. The sample consisted of PBMCs from blood, taken less than 15 days before vaccination. The CDR3 loop is CASSQYVFQGEKLFF. The DNA of the CDR3 is TGCGCCAGCAGCCAATATGTCTTTCAAGGGGAAAAACTGTTTTTT.